These T cell receptor beta chains were read from a single sample in a study of T cells in Graves' hyperthyroidism and ophthalmopathy. One entry per CDR3 protein, called by TCRdb with MiXCR from the multiplex PCR reads. This sample has under 550,000 distinct CDR3 sequences, with nearly 20% found just once. The sample comprised blood. All receptors come from a man aged 35 to 55 with Graves' ophthalmopathy. Each CDR3 is given with its conserved first and last residue. Fields, in order: V gene, D gene, J gene, clone size, CDR3 DNA, CDR3 protein. A D gene is named only where the DNA matches it firmly. Rows may omit the clone size; those that give it use once, few, many or a size class.

>TRBV7-9|TRBD1|TRBJ2-7|.
TGTGCCAGCAGCTTAGTGAAGGGACAGGGCTGGACCTACGAGCAGTACTTC
CASSLVKGQGWTYEQYF
>TRBV3-1|.|TRBJ1-2|many
TGTGCCAGCAGCCAAGGTGGGTCGGCCGCAGGCTACACCTTC
CASSQGGSAAGYTF
>TRBV19|TRBD2|TRBJ2-2|.
TGTGCCAGTAGTATAGATTCGGGGGGGAACACCGGGGAGCTGTTTTTT
CASSIDSGGNTGELFF
>TRBV5-1|TRBD1|TRBJ1-1|many
TGCGCCAGCAGCAACCGGGACAGGGTTGGAAACACTGAAGCTTTCTTT
CASSNRDRVGNTEAFF
>TRBV3-1|.|TRBJ1-1|.
TGTGCCAGCAGCCAGGCAGGTTTCGCTGAAGCTCTCTTT
CASSQAGFAEALF
>TRBV10-3|TRBD1|TRBJ2-1|.
TGTGCCATCAGTGATAGTAGGGGGCCAAACAGTGAGCAGTTCTTC
CAISDSRGPNSEQFF
>TRBV7-8|TRBD1|TRBJ1-3|.
TGTGCCAGCAGCTTATCGGACAGGGGTGGAAACACCATATATTTT
CASSLSDRGGNTIYF
>TRBV11-2|.|TRBJ1-3|few
TGTGCCAGCAGCTTATCCCTTCAGAACACCATATATTTT
CASSLSLQNTIYF
>TRBV29-1|.|TRBJ1-3|.
TGCAGCGTCACAGGGCTACCGCTCTCTGGAAACACCATATATTTT
CSVTGLPLSGNTIYF
>TRBV11-3|.|TRBJ2-1|many
TGTGCCAGCAGCTTAGGTCCAGGAACCTACAATGAGCAGTTCTTC
CASSLGPGTYNEQFF
>TRBV3-1|.|TRBJ1-2|once
TGTGCCAGCAGCCAAGACGACAGGACGGGGGGCTACACCTTC
CASSQDDRTGGYTF
>TRBV12-3/TRBV12-4|.|TRBJ1-5|few
TGTGCCAGCAGTTTAGAGGCAGGGACCGGTCAGCCCCAGCATTTT
CASSLEAGTGQPQHF
>TRBV12-3/TRBV12-4|TRBD2|TRBJ2-2|few
TGTGCCAGCAGCCGTACTAAGCGGGGGGCTTCGAACACCGGGGAGCTGTTTTTT
CASSRTKRGASNTGELFF
>TRBV6-2/TRBV6-3|.|TRBJ2-5|few
TGTGCCAGCAGTTTCACACAGGGTAGAAGAGGAGAGGCCCAGTACTTC
CASSFTQGRRGEAQYF
>TRBV5-4|TRBD2|TRBJ2-5|.
TGTGCCAGCAGCGCACTGACTAGCGGGAAAGAGACCCAGTACTTC
CASSALTSGKETQYF
>TRBV12-3/TRBV12-4|TRBD2|TRBJ2-7|many
TGTGCCAGCAGTTTATTCGAAGCGGGAAACGAGCAGTACTTC
CASSLFEAGNEQYF
>TRBV29-1|TRBD1|TRBJ2-5|.
TGCAGCGTTGCCGGACAGGGTGGAGAGACCCAGTACTTC
CSVAGQGGETQYF
>TRBV18|TRBD1|TRBJ2-3|many
TGTGCCAGCTCACGGGATAGACAGGGGACAGATACGCAGTATTTT
CASSRDRQGTDTQYF